This entry features one T cell receptor beta chain sequence. This clone occurred a few times. Its antigen is not yet known. Base quality data are lacking; no much larger clone is found one base away. The collaborating institutions used their own protocols to collect whole blood in K2EDTA tubes. For TCRbeta analysis, collaborator samples were shipped as frozen whole blood, as isolated PBMCs, or as DNA extracted from either sample type. The immunoSEQ Assay, a bias-controlled multiplex PCR, was used to amplify TCRbeta CDR3 regions from genomic DNA. As for the original processing: The number of nucleated cells in each sample was estimated from the amplification of reference gene primers within the assay. Sequence reads were collapsed and filtered to measure the absolute abundance of every unique TCRbeta CDR3 rearrangement. For each sample, productive Simpson clonality was calculated by taking the square root of Simpson's diversity index across productive rearrangements. TCRdb provides this immuneACCESS table in a form limited to in-frame rearrangements. Some clones are lacking; in checked studies, under half of them reflect an unresolved V gene, and why the rest are absent is not known. V and J calls plus clone size are reproduced from that table; the DNA served to infer D and trimming. Within this sample are about 59,000 clones, with more than 60% of them counted one time only. Jointly, the top ten make up roughly 14% of the sample.

The sample comes from a study of blood T cell repertoires in COVID-19 (dated by TCRdb to about 2020). For the wider study: The collaborator samples originated in the United States, Italy and Spain and spanned the acute and convalescent phases of COVID-19. The prospective study material was composed of cDNA or gDNA derived from T cells, B-cell-depleted T cells, or PBMCs. Deeply sampled blood TCRbeta repertoires from subjects exposed to, actively infected with, or recovered from COVID-19 were included in the dataset. The repertoires were made available in a free public database intended to serve as a resource for research on the immune response to SARS-CoV-2. The samples were drawn from two sources: the first 160 participants of the ongoing ImmuneRACE study, and 950 to 1,500 subjects contributed by 6 global collaborators. Sample metadata almost always included a de-identified subject ID, COVID-19 status, age in years and sex. HLA class I and class II types, where available, came from metadata supplied by the sample provider rather than from assay-based typing. On the study overall, not on this receptor specifically: Clinical and demographic metadata were provided uncurated, with the amount varying by source and participant.

The germline V gene yields SQVTM for CDR1 and ANQGSEA for CDR2. Including cysteine and phenylalanine, the CDR3 has 12 amino acids. Solely the CDR3 DNA is kept, with 36 bases framed from the first base. V is shortened by 8 bases, J by 0 bases, and the region joining them spans 10 bases. The sample consisted of peripheral blood. The chain couples TRBV29-1 to TRBJ1-2; perhaps TRBD1 is the D gene, with 5 bases matching. The source of this sequence is a woman in her seventies with acute or convalescent COVID-19. The sequenced DNA is TGCAGCTTCAGGGATGCTAACTATGGCTACACCTTC. This is translated as CSFRDANYGYTF.